One and the same sample provided the 28 T cell receptor beta chains below, sequenced in a study of shared clonotypes between healthy human individuals. Assay: immunoSEQ multiplex PCR; the TCRdb copy retains only in-frame clones and omits some. Of about 560,000 clones listed, around 81% were seen once; the top ten hold around 12%. Material for sequencing was PBMCs. Receptor source: a middle-aged woman in good health. Some clones in this sample may be carry-over from other donors' samples.

The chain combines TRBV30 with TRBJ2-5; possibly TRBD2 for D (6 bases). There are 13 residues in the CDR3. V was shortened by 3 bases and J by 5 bases, with 13 bases between the two germline ends. Germline CDR1 reads GTSNPN; CDR2 reads SVGIG (reference sequence). The CDR3 region has the DNA TGTGCCTGGAGGAGCAGGGCGGGGGAGACCCAGTACTTC. It encodes CAWRSRAGETQYF.

The chain has TRBV19 and TRBJ2-6, with D maybe TRBD1 (6 bases). The CDR3 contains 16 residues. V was cut by 7 bases and J by 2 bases, with 15 bases left in between. Germline CDR1 is LNHDA and CDR2 is SQIVND (reference sequence). The CDR3 coding sequence is TGTGCCAGTATTCCAACAGGGCTCCCTGGGGCCAACGTCCTGACTTTC. Protein sequence: CASIPTGLPGANVLTF.

This chain connects TRBV18 to TRBJ1-1; no definite D call. Germline CDR1 reads KGHSH; CDR2 reads LQKENI. The CDR3 extends over 16 amino acids. V was clipped by 4 bases and J by 2 bases, with 17 bases between them. Here the CDR3 reads CASSLSPGNFNTEAFF. Here the CDR3 DNA reads TGTGCCAGCTCACTAAGTCCCGGGAACTTTAACACTGAAGCTTTCTTT.

The V call is TRBV7-9, the J call TRBJ2-1; D uncertain. CDR1 and CDR2 from the germline V gene are SEHNR and FQNEAQ (reference sequence). V was pared by 5 bases and J by 8 bases, with 10 bases between. This CDR3 region has 12 residues. The CDR3 sequence: CASSPFPYEQFF. In nucleotides, the CDR3 is TGTGCCAGCAGCCCTTTCCCTTATGAGCAGTTCTTC. Full variable domain (remainder filled in from reference TRBV7-9 and TRBJ2-1): DTGVSQNPRHKITKRGQNVTFRCDPISEHNRLYWYRQTLGQGPEFLTYFQNEAQLEKSRLLSDRFSAERPKGSFSTLEIQRTEQGDSAMYLCASSPFPYEQFFGPGTRLTVL.

The rearrangement joins TRBV28 to TRBJ2-1; D is perhaps TRBD1 or TRBD2 (6 bases each). V lost 7 bases to trimming and J lost 8 bases, with 21 bases between them. CDR3 length equals 15 residues. Looked up from germline, CDR1 is MDHEN and CDR2 is SYDVKM. The CDR3, as DNA: TGTGCCAGCACCCCAGGGGCCACCCGGGAGCATGAGCAGTTCTTC. Its translation is CASTPGATREHEQFF.

CDR3 sequence: CASSSLDAGSTGELFF. The CDR3 coding sequence is TGTGCCAGCAGCTCCCTTGACGCAGGGTCCACCGGGGAGCTGTTTTTT. The chain carries TRBV5-6 and TRBJ2-2; maybe TRBD1 (5 bases). From germline, CDR1 is SGHDT and CDR2 YYEEEE. Trimming left V 3 bases short and J 4 bases short, with 16 bases between. The CDR3 consists of 16 residues.

This clone was detected many times. The V gene is TRBV11-2, the J gene TRBJ2-7, with D perhaps TRBD1 or TRBD2 (6 bases each). V shed 7 bases and J shed 4 bases, with 17 bases lying between them. CDR1 is SGHAT and CDR2 is FQNNGV in the germline V gene. CDR3 size: 14 residues. CDR3 bases: TGTGCCAGCAAAACCCCGAGAGGGGGGTACGAGCAGTACTTC. This codes for CASKTPRGGYEQYF.

There are a few counts of this clone. The genes are TRBV7-8 and TRBJ2-7, with TRBD2 matching 13 bases. The germline V gene has CDR1 SGHVS and CDR2 FQNEAQ. CDR3 length equals 17 residues. The V gene end was trimmed by 5 bases and the J gene end by 1 base; junction bases not matched to a gene: 8. The CDR3 DNA reads as TGTGCCAGCAGCCTCGGGACTAGCGGGGAATTTTCCTACGAGCAGTACTTC. It is translated as CASSLGTSGEFSYEQYF. Combining the CDR3 with reference TRBV7-8 and TRBJ2-7 gives the whole variable domain GAGVSQSPRYKVAKRGQDVALRCDPISGHVSLFWYQQALGQGPEFLTYFQNEAQLDKSGLPSDRFFAERPEGSVSTLKIQRTQQEDSAVYLCASSLGTSGEFSYEQYFGPGTRLTVT.

A single count supports this clone. DNA of the CDR3: TGTGCCAGCAGCTGGGATAGCGGGACCACAGATACGCAGTATTTT. Its protein is CASSWDSGTTDTQYF. J is TRBJ2-3 and V is TRBV5-4; 8 bases are a match to TRBD2. Germline CDR1 is SGHNT and CDR2 is YYREEE (reference sequence). V trimming: 3 bases; J trimming: 2 bases; junction bases outside the gene matches: 5. The CDR3 runs to 15 residues.

The chain has TRBV6-5 and TRBJ1-1; 8 bases align to TRBD1. The V segment lost 5 bases and the J segment 6 bases; nucleotides outside the gene matches: 8. This CDR3 is 14 amino acids long. CDR1 is MNHEY, CDR2 SVGAGI, per germline. The CDR3 spells CASSTGGVRAEAFF. CDR3 bases: TGTGCCAGCAGTACAGGGGGGGTTAGGGCTGAAGCTTTCTTT.

V usage is TRBV5-1 and J usage is TRBJ1-4, with D maybe TRBD1 (6 bases). The CDR3 loop spans 16 amino acids. V lost 4 bases and J 0 bases, leaving 13 bases between the germline ends. CDR1 and CDR2 from the germline V gene are SGHRS and YFSETQ. The CDR3, as DNA: TGCGCCAGCAGCCCGGCAGGGGCTGCAACTAATGAAAAACTGTTTTTT. Its protein is CASSPAGAATNEKLFF.

CDR3 sequence reads: CASSLEGREANGYTF. CDR3 DNA: TGCGCCAGCAGCTTGGAGGGTAGAGAAGCCAATGGCTACACCTTC. The chain couples TRBV5-1 to TRBJ1-2, with D unresolved. This CDR3 region has 15 residues. Germline V gene data show CDR1 as SGHRS and CDR2 as YFSETQ. V lost 0 bases, J lost 6 bases, and 15 bases lay in between.

This clone turned up a few times. The chain recombines TRBV28 with TRBJ2-2; D call uncertain. Germline CDR1 and CDR2: MDHEN and SYDVKM. This CDR3 region has 13 residues. The ends were cut back, 6 bases at V and 0 bases at J, with 5 bases in the middle. The DNA of the CDR3 is TGTGCCAGCAGGGACGCGAACACCGGGGAGCTGTTTTTT. Translation: CASRDANTGELFF.

Turning to this clone: Other DNA sequences in the same sample also yield this CDR3. The J gene is TRBJ1-2, the V gene TRBV30; D not certain. This CDR3 contains 12 residues. From germline, CDR1 is GTSNPN and CDR2 SVGIG (reference sequence). The ends were cut back, 1 base at V and 4 bases at J, with 7 bases in the middle. The CDR3 here is CAWSGGSYGYTF. The CDR3 DNA sequence: TGTGCCTGGAGTGGGGGAAGCTATGGCTACACCTTC.

The rearrangement uses TRBV25-1 and TRBJ2-5; D call uncertain. Trimming pared 6 bases from V and 2 bases from J, leaving 16 bases between. The CDR3 is 15 residues long. CDR1 is MGHDK, CDR2 SYGVNS, per germline. The CDR3 DNA reads TGTGCCAGCAGGACCCGTTCTACCGATCAAGAGACCCAGTACTTC. It is translated as CASRTRSTDQETQYF.

This sequence joins TRBV29-1 and TRBJ2-3; possible D gene TRBD1, 5 bases. This CDR3 region has 13 residues. V was trimmed by 2 bases and J by 2 bases, leaving 8 bases between them. The germline V gene has CDR1 SQVTM and CDR2 ANQGSEA. The CDR3 DNA sequence: TGCAGCGTTGAAAACAGGATCACAGATACGCAGTATTTT. Its translation is CSVENRITDTQYF.

This clone was picked up a small number of times. This chain links TRBV7-2 with TRBJ2-1; no clear D. Between the trimmed V and J ends, which lost 0 bases and 8 bases, there was a span of 11 bases. The CDR3 runs 14 residues. The V gene's germline CDR1 is SGHTA and CDR2 FQGNSA. The CDR3 is CASSLAGQSDEQFF. CDR3 sequence (DNA): TGTGCCAGCAGCTTAGCGGGCCAAAGCGATGAGCAGTTCTTC.

The J gene is TRBJ2-7, the V gene TRBV4-2, with TRBD2 matching 7 bases. The CDR3 is 15 residues long. V shed 2 bases, J shed 1 base, and the junction held 5 bases outside the gene matches. Germline assignment: CDR1 LGHNA and CDR2 YNFKEQ. The CDR3 region has the DNA TGTGCCAGCAGCCAATGGGCTAGCGGATCCTACGAGCAGTACTTC. Its translation: CASSQWASGSYEQYF.

J is TRBJ1-2 and V is TRBV30; D remains unclear. The CDR3 length is 14 residues. V was cut by 3 bases and J by 1 base, with 12 bases left in between. In germline, CDR1 is GTSNPN, CDR2 SVGIG (reference sequence). CDR3 loop: CAWSAVSSNYGYTF. The DNA for the CDR3 is TGTGCCTGGAGCGCGGTGAGCAGTAACTATGGCTACACCTTC.

The chain is built from TRBV7-6 and TRBJ2-5, with 12 bases matching TRBD2. Germline CDR1 SGHVS, CDR2 FNYEAQ. The CDR3 covers 16 residues. J was trimmed by 5 bases and V by 4 bases; bases with no gene match: 8. DNA for the CDR3: TGTGCCAGCAGCTCTGGACTAGCGGGATTTGTCGAGACCCAGTACTTC. Protein sequence: CASSSGLAGFVETQYF.

The chain employs TRBV4-1 and TRBJ2-6; D unclear. The germline V and J ends were trimmed by 2 bases and 1 base, with 9 bases remaining between them. CDR3 length: 16 amino acids. Germline CDR1 reads MGHRA; CDR2 reads YSYEKL. Here the CDR3 reads CASSQSSRSGANVLTF. CDR3 sequence (DNA): TGCGCCAGCAGCCAATCTTCCAGGTCTGGGGCCAACGTCCTGACTTTC.

This clone was observed at least ten times. Other DNA sequences in the same sample also yield this CDR3. The chain joins TRBV9 to TRBJ2-1, with 9 bases matching TRBD1. The CDR3 consists of 15 residues. V lost 2 bases and J lost 7; bases outside the gene matches: 7. Germline loops: CDR1 SGDLS, CDR2 YYNGEE. The CDR3 here is CASSVGTGSGNEQFF. DNA for the CDR3: TGTGCCAGCAGCGTCGGGACAGGGTCTGGGAATGAGCAGTTCTTC.

The genes are TRBV5-8 and TRBJ2-7; D might be TRBD2 (6 bases). The CDR3 consists of 13 residues. CDR1 SGHTS and CDR2 YDEGEE come from the germline V gene. Trimming cost V 6 bases and J 6 bases, with 16 bases left between them. The CDR3 DNA is TGTGCCAGCACTGGGGCGAACGGGGGCGAGCAGTACTTC. Protein sequence: CASTGANGGEQYF.

V is TRBV5-6 and J is TRBJ2-3; D uncertain. With 0 bases removed from V and 0 bases from J, the gap between germline ends came to 8 bases. This CDR3 contains 15 residues. In germline, CDR1 is SGHDT, CDR2 YYEEEE. The CDR3 coding sequence is TGTGCCAGCAGCTTGGGGCTGACTAGCACAGATACGCAGTATTTT. Translation gives CASSLGLTSTDTQYF.

This clone showed up just once. The rearrangement uses TRBV9 and TRBJ1-2; D may be TRBD1 (5 bases). This CDR3 comprises 15 residues. With 0 bases removed from V and 8 bases from J, the gap between germline ends came to 17 bases. Germline CDR1 and CDR2: SGDLS and YYNGEE. The CDR3 sequence is CASSVDPGPLGGYTF. DNA for the CDR3: TGTGCCAGCAGCGTAGACCCGGGGCCCCTGGGGGGCTACACCTTC.

A single count supports this clone. V gene TRBV28 combines with J gene TRBJ2-3; D call uncertain. This CDR3 has 16 residues. The V gene's germline CDR1 is MDHEN and CDR2 SYDVKM. Trimming stripped 4 bases from V and 2 bases from J, with 16 bases between. The CDR3 sequence is CASSSPQAHLTDTQYF. The CDR3 coding sequence is TGTGCCAGCAGTTCGCCCCAGGCTCACCTCACAGATACGCAGTATTTT.

The CDR3 loop reads CASSPQGYGYTF. The DNA for the CDR3 is TGTGCCAGTAGTCCACAGGGGTACGGCTACACCTTC. The V call is TRBV19, the J call TRBJ1-2; 7 nucleotides match TRBD1. Germline CDR1 is LNHDA and CDR2 is SQIVND (reference sequence). The CDR3 extends over 12 amino acids. J lost 8 bases, V lost 5 bases, and 5 bases had no gene match.

The chain combines TRBV5-4 with TRBJ1-4; TRBD1 aligns across 11 bases. This CDR3 has 15 residues. CDR1 SGHNT and CDR2 YYREEE come from the germline V gene (reference sequence). The J segment lost 7 bases and the V segment lost 4 bases, leaving 6 bases of the junction unmatched. The CDR3 protein is CASSRGQGEIEKLFF. CDR3 bases: TGTGCCAGCAGCAGGGGACAGGGGGAAATTGAAAAACTGTTTTTT.